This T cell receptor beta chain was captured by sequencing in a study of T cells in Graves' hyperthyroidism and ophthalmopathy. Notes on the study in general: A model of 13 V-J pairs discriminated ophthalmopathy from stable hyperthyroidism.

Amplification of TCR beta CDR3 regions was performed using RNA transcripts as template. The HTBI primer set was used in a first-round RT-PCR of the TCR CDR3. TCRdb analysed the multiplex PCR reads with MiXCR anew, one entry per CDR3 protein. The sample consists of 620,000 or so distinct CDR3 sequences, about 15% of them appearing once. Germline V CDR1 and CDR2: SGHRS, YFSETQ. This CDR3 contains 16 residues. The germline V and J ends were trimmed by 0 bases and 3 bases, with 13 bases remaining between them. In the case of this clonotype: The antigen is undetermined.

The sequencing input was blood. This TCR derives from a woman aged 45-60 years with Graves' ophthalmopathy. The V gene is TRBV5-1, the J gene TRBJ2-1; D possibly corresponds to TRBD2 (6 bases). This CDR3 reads CASSLVIGSFYNEQFF. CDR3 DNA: TGCGCCAGCAGCTTGGTTATCGGGAGCTTCTACAATGAGCAGTTCTTC.